This T cell receptor (beta chain) is drawn from a study of blood T cell repertoires in COVID-19. Authors' methods: How many nucleated cells were present was estimated from reference gene primer amplification. Assay used: immunoSEQ multiplex PCR; TCRdb lists only in-frame clones, some missing. V and J calls and clone size are as listed in that table; D and trimming were resolved from the DNA. The top ten hold about 2.1% of the sample, which has more than 200,000 clones, 86% seen once. The receptor comes from a man younger than 40 with active or convalescent COVID-19. The sample consisted of peripheral blood.

CDR3 nucleotide sequence: TGTGCCAGCAATCTTGGGACAGCTCCCACTGAAGCTTTCTTT. This sequence encodes CASNLGTAPTEAFF. This chain uses TRBV28 with TRBJ1-1; 7 bases are a match to TRBD1. This CDR3 has 14 amino acids. From germline, CDR1 is MDHEN and CDR2 SYDVKM. The J segment lost 4 bases and the V segment lost 7 bases, leaving 9 bases of the junction unmatched.